This entry concerns a single T cell receptor (beta chain). This entry belongs to a study of blood T cell repertoires in COVID-19. Whole-study context: Collection of acute and convalescent COVID-19 samples took place in the United States, Italy and Spain. The analysed material was cDNA or gDNA that came from T cells, B-cell-depleted T cells, or PBMCs.

In the authors' workflow: Amplification from reference gene primers served as the basis for estimated nucleated cell counts. Assay: immunoSEQ multiplex PCR; the TCRdb copy retains only in-frame clones and omits some. V and J calls and clone size follow that table, whereas D and trimming were derived from the DNA. The sample yields fewer than 200,000 clones, about 83% seen once. The ends were cut back, 8 bases at V and 2 bases at J, with 10 bases in the middle. The CDR3 length is 13 residues. The germline gives CDR1 SEHNR, CDR2 FQNEAQ (reference sequence). This chain joins TRBV7-9 and TRBJ2-1; D may be TRBD1 (5 bases). This TCR derives from a woman younger than 35 who had recovered from COVID-19. The specimen sequenced was peripheral blood. The CDR3 DNA reads as TGTGCCAGCTTCCAACAGGCCTACAATGAGCAGTTCTTC. As protein: CASFQQAYNEQFF.